The rows below give T cell receptor beta chains drawn from one sample of a study of blood T cell repertoires in COVID-19. The data were produced by immunoSEQ multiplex PCR, yet TCRdb's version contains in-frame clones alone and is incomplete. This table has 45,000 to 50,000 clones, approximately 88% appearing once. Specimen: peripheral blood. The receptors derive from an older man with acute or convalescent COVID-19. Both conserved end residues are part of each CDR3. D genes are given only for firm matches. Clone size, where shown, is once, few, many, or a class for clones that have expanded.

j_call d_call clone_size v_call cdr3_aa cdr3_nt
TRBJ1-4 - - TRBV5-4 CASSSRTGTTNEKLFF TGTGCCAGCAGCTCTCGGACCGGGACAACTAATGAAAAACTGTTTTTT
TRBJ1-2 - once TRBV19 CATQESANYGYTF TGTGCCACCCAAGAGAGCGCTAACTATGGCTACACCTTC
TRBJ2-2 TRBD2 few TRBV5-1 CASSPAGDPTGELFF TGCGCCAGCAGCCCCGCGGGAGACCCCACCGGGGAGCTGTTTTTT
TRBJ2-1 - - TRBV4-1 CASSVGSMGVHDNEQFF TGCGCCAGCAGCGTCGGGAGTATGGGAGTTCATGACAATGAGCAGTTCTTC
TRBJ1-2 - many TRBV7-8 CASSGGESYGYTF TGTGCCAGCAGCGGAGGGGAGTCCTATGGCTACACCTTC
TRBJ2-1 - once TRBV28 CASSLWQGTGLPYNEQFF TGTGCCAGCAGTTTATGGCAGGGGACCGGTTTGCCCTACAATGAGCAGTTCTTC
TRBJ2-7 TRBD2 - TRBV7-2 CASSPLAGTLSEQYF TGTGCCAGCAGCCCTCTAGCGGGCACCTTGTCTGAGCAGTACTTC
TRBJ1-5 TRBD1 - TRBV28 CASVLVTGGIQPQHF TGTGCCAGCGTCCTGGTTACAGGGGGAATTCAGCCCCAGCATTTT
TRBJ2-1 - - TRBV5-8 CASRQWPFVNEQFF TGTGCCAGCAGACAATGGCCCTTCGTCAATGAGCAGTTCTTC
TRBJ2-1 - - TRBV27 CASSLWRDSSYNEQFF TGTGCCAGCAGTTTGTGGCGGGACAGCTCCTACAATGAGCAGTTCTTC
TRBJ1-1 - - TRBV30 CAWRVGRSSTEAFF TGTGCCTGGAGAGTGGGCAGGTCGAGCACTGAAGCTTTCTTT
TRBJ1-5 TRBD1 once TRBV19 CASDRGLNGNQPQHF TGTGCCAGCGACAGGGGGCTCAATGGAAATCAGCCCCAGCATTTT
TRBJ2-2 - - TRBV29-1 CSVGERLNTGELFF TGCAGCGTTGGTGAGCGGTTGAACACCGGGGAGCTGTTTTTT
TRBJ2-7 - - TRBV18 CASSPEGDTYEQYF TGTGCCAGCTCACCGGAGGGAGACACCTACGAGCAGTACTTC
TRBJ2-7 - - TRBV2 CASGEGAVYEQYF TGTGCCAGCGGCGAGGGAGCCGTCTACGAGCAGTACTTC
TRBJ2-1 - - TRBV24-1 CATSDWAPGGNEQFF TGTGCCACCAGTGATTGGGCCCCTGGTGGCAATGAGCAGTTCTTC
TRBJ2-4 TRBD1 - TRBV28 CASSLQGAYIQYF TGTGCCAGCAGCTTACAGGGGGCATACATTCAGTACTTC
TRBJ1-1 - - TRBV5-4 CASSLDRVNTEAFF TGTGCCAGCAGCTTGGACAGGGTAAATACTGAAGCTTTCTTT
TRBJ2-2 - once TRBV7-6 CASSPTTNTGELFF TGTGCCAGCAGCCCAACTACGAACACCGGGGAGCTGTTTTTT
TRBJ1-1 TRBD1 once TRBV9 CASSVDPDRDTEAFF TGTGCCAGCAGCGTAGATCCGGACAGGGACACTGAAGCTTTCTTT
TRBJ2-1 - once TRBV30 CASPGGTYNEQFF TGTGCCTCCCCGGGTGGCACCTACAATGAGCAGTTCTTC
TRBJ2-1 TRBD2 - TRBV7-2 CASSFMGLAEYNEQFF TGTGCCAGCAGCTTTATGGGACTAGCGGAATACAATGAGCAGTTCTTC
TRBJ2-1 TRBD2 - TRBV11-3 CASSPASGGYNEQFF TGTGCCAGCAGCCCTGCTAGCGGGGGCTACAATGAGCAGTTCTTC
TRBJ1-4 - - TRBV7-2 CASSLYARSNEKLFF TGTGCCAGCAGCTTATACGCACGGTCAAATGAAAAACTGTTTTTT
TRBJ1-3 - - TRBV30 CASARGGEGNTIYF TGTGCCTCGGCGCGGGGCGGAGAAGGAAACACCATATATTTT
TRBJ2-3 - few TRBV3-1/TRBV3-2 CASSQVQISTDTQYF TGTGCCAGCAGCCAAGTCCAGATAAGCACAGATACGCAGTATTTT
TRBJ1-4 - - TRBV7-9 CASSVKTGVNEKLFF TGTGCCAGCAGCGTAAAGACGGGAGTGAATGAAAAACTGTTTTTT
TRBJ2-1 - once TRBV19 CASSLVGGLSFF TGTGCCAGTAGTTTGGTGGGGGGACTCTCTTTCTTC
TRBJ2-4 - - TRBV19 CASRRGTDIQYF TGTGCCAGTAGGAGAGGGACTGACATTCAGTACTTC
TRBJ2-3 - - TRBV27 CASSGRTTSGDTQYF TGTGCCAGCAGTGGAAGGACCACCAGCGGAGATACGCAGTATTTT
TRBJ1-1 TRBD1 - TRBV6-2/TRBV6-3 CASSSIDRGRLAFF TGTGCCAGCAGTTCAATAGACAGGGGGCGATTGGCTTTCTTT
TRBJ1-4 - - TRBV5-5 CASSLGGGYTNEKLFF TGTGCCAGCAGCTTGGGCGGGGGCTATACTAATGAAAAACTGTTTTTT
TRBJ2-1 - once TRBV29-1 CSVVGHLSSYNEQFF TGCAGCGTCGTCGGACACCTGAGCTCCTACAATGAGCAGTTCTTC
TRBJ2-5 - - TRBV9 CASSGQKYQETQYF TGTGCCAGCAGCGGACAGAAGTACCAAGAGACCCAGTACTTC
TRBJ2-5 - - TRBV11-2 CASSPFGGTQETQYF TGTGCCAGCAGCCCCTTTGGAGGGACCCAAGAGACCCAGTACTTC
TRBJ1-6 - - TRBV30 CAWSGTLNSPLHF TGTGCCTGGAGTGGGACATTAAATTCACCCCTCCACTTT
TRBJ2-7 - - TRBV5-4 CASSLEGQFRYEQYF TGTGCCAGCAGCTTGGAAGGACAGTTCCGCTACGAGCAGTACTTC
TRBJ1-2 TRBD1 - TRBV5-5 CASSLSGGPTF TGTGCCAGCAGCTTGTCAGGGGGCCCTACCTTC
TRBJ2-7 - - TRBV7-9 CASSRDRNEQYF TGTGCCAGCAGTCGTGACAGGAACGAGCAGTACTTC
TRBJ1-5 TRBD1 - TRBV5-4 CASSSGTEDQPQHF TGTGCCAGCAGCTCCGGGACAGAGGATCAGCCCCAGCATTTT
TRBJ1-2 - - TRBV5-6 CASSLGQPLYGYTF TGTGCCAGCAGCTTGGGACAGCCTCTCTATGGCTACACCTTC